These 29 T cell receptor beta chains share one sample of origin, sequenced in a study of T cell responses to AZD1222 COVID-19 vaccine. Sequenced by immunoSEQ multiplex PCR; TCRdb stores in-frame clones only, minus some. The sample lists roughly 130,000 clones, 88% occurring once. The sample here was peripheral blood, taken on day 0 of AZD1222 vaccination. These receptors came from an adult in good health.

This clone was recorded only once. The chain has TRBV28 and TRBJ1-2, with 9 bases matching TRBD1. This CDR3 has 15 amino acids. After removal of 4 bases from V and 2 bases from J, the junction contained 5 bases not matched to a gene. From germline, CDR1 is MDHEN and CDR2 SYDVKM. The CDR3 sequence: CASSSGTGWNYGYTF. CDR3 in DNA: TGTGCCAGCAGTTCCGGGACAGGGTGGAACTATGGCTACACCTTC.

The chain is built from TRBV5-1 and TRBJ2-7; D gene uncertain. The CDR3 is 14 residues long. Germline V gene data show CDR1 as SGHRS and CDR2 as YFSETQ. V shed 4 bases and J shed 0 bases, with 11 bases lying between them. The chain's CDR3 is CASSPRVSSYEQYF. CDR3 nucleotide sequence: TGCGCCAGCAGCCCCCGGGTCAGCTCCTACGAGCAGTACTTC.

DNA of the CDR3: TGTGCCAGCAGTCCCGCCCTTGCGGGGGGTCTCAATGAGCAGTTCTTC. Residues: CASSPALAGGLNEQFF. The V call is TRBV28, the J call TRBJ2-1; 8 bases align to TRBD2. The germline gives CDR1 MDHEN, CDR2 SYDVKM. This CDR3 comprises 16 residues. V trimming: 5 bases; J trimming: 6 bases; junction bases outside the gene matches: 12.

The chain has TRBV12-3 or TRBV12-4 and TRBJ2-1; perhaps TRBD1 as D (6 bases). This CDR3 has 13 residues. V lost 7 bases and J 8 bases, leaving 15 bases between the germline ends. The CDR3 DNA sequence: TGTGCCAGCACTCAGAGGGGGAATGATGAGCAGTTCTTC. Protein: CASTQRGNDEQFF.

As regards this clone: At one of its ends the junction is not consistent with the germline gene, which may arise from a read error. The chain joins TRBV7-2 to TRBJ1-2; D might be TRBD1 (5 bases). This CDR3 is 15 amino acids long. Per germline, CDR1 SGHTA and CDR2 FQGNSA. CDR3 residues: CASSLAGAAHYGYTF. The CDR3 nucleotides are TGTGCCAGCAGCCTAGCCGGGGCAGCCCACTATGGCTACACCTTC.

The chain recombines TRBV7-2 with TRBJ2-7; 11 positions match TRBD2. Germline CDR1 SGHTA, CDR2 FQGNSA. Trimming removed 6 bases from V and 0 bases from J; junction bases left unmatched: 10. The CDR3 consists of 17 residues. CDR3 bases: TGTGCCAGCAGGTCCACCCTAGCGGGAGGATTCTCCTACGAGCAGTACTTC. Amino acids: CASRSTLAGGFSYEQYF.

This clone occurred a few times. The chain combines TRBV28 with TRBJ1-2; 11 bases agree with TRBD1. CDR1 MDHEN and CDR2 SYDVKM come from the germline V gene. This CDR3 is built from 15 residues. Losses at the gene ends were 6 bases for V and 7 bases for J; bases not matched to a gene: 10. As DNA, the CDR3 is TGTGCCAGCAGGCCCGGACAGGGGGCGGGTGGTGGCTACACCTTC. Amino acid sequence: CASRPGQGAGGGYTF.

This chain joins TRBV9 and TRBJ1-3; D gene ambiguous. CDR1 SGDLS and CDR2 YYNGEE come from the germline V gene. This CDR3 spans 16 amino acids. The V end was cut by 5 bases, the J end by 0 bases, with 15 bases between. In nucleotides, the CDR3 is TGTGCCAGCAGTGGAGTCGGGAGTGCCTCTGGAAACACCATATATTTT. Translation gives CASSGVGSASGNTIYF.

The chain has TRBV5-1 and TRBJ1-6; D unresolved. CDR3 length: 16 residues. V gave up 4 bases and J gave up 0 bases, with 11 bases separating them. Per germline, CDR1 SGHRS and CDR2 YFSETQ. CDR3 DNA sequence: TGCGCCAGCAGCCGGGGTGGAAGCTCCTATAATTCACCCCTCCACTTT. It yields the protein CASSRGGSSYNSPLHF.

V and J are TRBV2 and TRBJ2-7, with 12 bases lining up with TRBD2. This CDR3 is 14 amino acids long. V was pared by 4 bases and J by 10 bases, with 8 bases of the junction left unmatched. Germline loops: CDR1 SNHLY, CDR2 FYNNEI. The CDR3 region is CASSAETSGGYQYF. The CDR3 coding sequence is TGTGCCAGCAGTGCAGAGACTAGCGGGGGATATCAGTACTTC.

CDR3 sequence: CASSPEDRGLGNTEAFF. As DNA, the CDR3 is TGTGCCAGCTCACCCGAGGATCGGGGCTTGGGGAACACTGAAGCTTTCTTT. J is TRBJ1-1 and V is TRBV18; D may be TRBD1 (5 bases). The length of the CDR3 is 17 residues. V lost 3 bases and J 1 base, leaving 18 bases between the germline ends. Germline-derived CDR1 and CDR2 are KGHSH and LQKENI.

This clone has only one observation. This chain uses TRBV4-3 with TRBJ2-7, with 8 positions matching TRBD1. J gave up 1 base and V 1 base, and 3 bases lay outside the gene matches. Looked up from germline, CDR1 is LGHNA and CDR2 is YSLEER. The CDR3 is 15 amino acids. In nucleotides, the CDR3 is TGCGCCAGCAGCCAAGGTAGGACAGGGTCCTACGAGCAGTACTTC. Amino acids: CASSQGRTGSYEQYF.

The V gene is TRBV6-1, the J gene TRBJ1-5, with 8 bases aligning to TRBD1. V dropped 4 bases and J dropped 6; count of bases not matched to a gene: 11. The CDR3 has 16 amino acids. Germline loops: CDR1 MNHNS, CDR2 SASEGT. In DNA form, the CDR3 reads TGTGCCAGCAGTGGAACTCTCCAGGGGGCGGGTCAGCCCCAGCATTTT. It specifies CASSGTLQGAGQPQHF.

This clone came up once. The chain has TRBV30 and TRBJ1-2; 7 positions agree with TRBD1. CDR1 and CDR2 from the germline V gene are GTSNPN and SVGIG (reference sequence). The V segment lost 3 bases and the J segment 5 bases; nucleotides outside the gene matches: 6. The CDR3 is 13 amino acids. The CDR3 nucleotides are TGTGCCTGGAGCGCCGTACAGGGGTATGGCTACACCTTC. It codes for CAWSAVQGYGYTF.

CDR3 region: CASSPKAHNEKLFF. DNA for the CDR3: TGTGCCAGCAGCCCTAAGGCCCATAATGAAAAACTGTTTTTT. V usage is TRBV5-5 and J usage is TRBJ1-4; no clear D gene. The length of the CDR3 is 14 residues. The germline CDR1 and CDR2 sequences are SGHKS and YYEKEE (reference sequence). V shed 4 bases and J shed 4 bases, with 11 bases lying between them.

The rearrangement joins TRBV7-9 to TRBJ1-4; perhaps TRBD1 as D (5 bases). This CDR3 has 15 residues. V shed 6 bases and J shed 0 bases, with 11 bases lying between them. The V gene's germline CDR1 is SEHNR and CDR2 FQNEAQ (reference sequence). CDR3 in DNA: TGTGCCAGCAGGCCGGACACCTCAACTAATGAAAAACTGTTTTTT. The encoded protein is CASRPDTSTNEKLFF.

This clone was recorded a few times. V gene TRBV6-5 combines with J gene TRBJ1-6; the match to TRBD1 covers 11 bases. J was trimmed by 9 bases and V by 2 bases; bases with no gene match: 3. The CDR3 has 15 residues. The germline CDR1 and CDR2 sequences are MNHEY and SVGAGI. The CDR3 coding sequence is TGTGCCAGCAGTTACCGTGGGACAGGGGGTTCACCCCTCCACTTT. Its protein is CASSYRGTGGSPLHF.

The genes are TRBV19 and TRBJ2-5, with 8 bases identical to TRBD1. The germline gives CDR1 LNHDA, CDR2 SQIVND (reference sequence). This CDR3 has 14 amino acids. Losses at the gene ends were 5 bases for V and 5 bases for J; bases not matched to a gene: 7. The CDR3 region is CASSPGQGVETQYF. The CDR3 coding sequence is TGTGCCAGTAGTCCTGGACAGGGTGTCGAGACCCAGTACTTC.

V usage is TRBV6-6 and J usage is TRBJ2-7; weak D call: TRBD1 (6 bases). Between the trimmed V and J ends, which lost 0 bases and 3 bases, there was a span of 12 bases. CDR1 is MNHNY, CDR2 SVGAGI, per germline (reference sequence). The CDR3 is made up of 15 amino acids. This CDR3 is CASSYSSGHIYEQYF. DNA for the CDR3: TGTGCCAGCAGTTACTCCTCGGGACACATCTACGAGCAGTACTTC.

V usage is TRBV11-2 and J usage is TRBJ2-4; 7 nucleotides align to TRBD2. Germline V lookup: CDR1 SGHAT, CDR2 FQNNGV. CDR3 size: 17 residues. J gave up 0 bases and V 5 bases, and 10 bases lay outside the gene matches. The CDR3: CASSPAPGGLAKNIQYF. The CDR3 region has the DNA TGTGCCAGCAGCCCTGCCCCGGGAGGTCTAGCCAAAAACATTCAGTACTTC.

The V and J genes are TRBV2 and TRBJ2-7; perhaps TRBD2 as D (7 bases). The germline V gene has CDR1 SNHLY and CDR2 FYNNEI. The CDR3 extends over 16 amino acids. The ends were cut back, 3 bases at V and 4 bases at J, with 19 bases in the middle. For the CDR3, the DNA is TGTGCCAGCAGTGATTTAATAGGGGGGGAGAGGTACGAGCAGTACTTC. It yields the protein CASSDLIGGERYEQYF.

V usage is TRBV30 and J usage is TRBJ1-2, with D unclear. The CDR3 has 15 amino acids. Germline lookup yields CDR1 GTSNPN and CDR2 SVGIG (reference sequence). V was cut by 0 bases and J by 2 bases, with 13 bases left in between. The chain's CDR3 is CAWSVTAKSNYGYTF. The DNA of the CDR3 is TGTGCCTGGAGTGTTACGGCGAAATCCAACTATGGCTACACCTTC.

The chain is built from TRBV21-1 and TRBJ2-3; the table's TRBD2 call for D was not verified on the DNA. TRBV21-1 is given as a pseudogene. CDR3 length equals 17 residues. CDR3 region: CASSKAHAGGQQDTQYF. In DNA form, the CDR3 reads TGTGCCAGCAGCAAAGCGCACGCGGGGGGGCAACAAGATACGCAGTATTTT.

This chain connects TRBV10-3 to TRBJ2-7; TRBD2 matches 7 bases. CDR1 is ENHRY, CDR2 SYGVKD, per germline. V shed 0 bases and J 3 bases; nucleotides not matched to a gene: 5. The CDR3 length is 15 residues. This chain's CDR3 is CAISESGLDNYEQYF. DNA for the CDR3: TGTGCCATCAGTGAGTCAGGACTAGATAACTACGAGCAGTACTTC.

The J gene is TRBJ2-7, the V gene TRBV6-6, with 13 bases lining up with TRBD2. The CDR3 is 15 residues long. V lost 5 bases and J lost 12; bases outside the gene matches: 13. The V gene's germline CDR1 is MNHNY and CDR2 SVGAGI (reference sequence). The CDR3 nucleotides read TGTGCCAGCAGTCCCCCCCCCGGGACTAGCGGGATCAGGTACTTC. Protein sequence: CASSPPPGTSGIRYF.

This clone was seen a handful of times. The chain links TRBV10-1 to TRBJ2-7; 9 nucleotides align to TRBD1. Germline loops: CDR1 WNHNN, CDR2 SYGVQD (reference sequence). The CDR3 length is 18 residues. V was pared by 4 bases and J by 0 bases, with 13 bases of the junction left unmatched. The CDR3 region is CASSGQRLDRGSSYEQYF. CDR3 in DNA: TGCGCCAGCAGTGGCCAGCGTTTGGACAGGGGATCCTCCTACGAGCAGTACTTC.

The chain joins TRBV9 to TRBJ2-1; 11 positions agree with TRBD2. The germline V gene has CDR1 SGDLS and CDR2 YYNGEE. Unmatched junction bases numbered 6, after V lost 2 bases and J lost 5 bases. The CDR3 sequence is 16 residues long. The DNA for the CDR3 is TGTGCCAGCAGCGTCGACTTTAGCGGGGGGGACAATGAGCAGTTCTTC. Residues: CASSVDFSGGDNEQFF. Looking up the rest from reference TRBV9 and TRBJ2-1 gives the full variable domain: DSGVTQTPKHLITATGQRVTLRCSPRSGDLSVYWYQQSLDQGLQFLIQYYNGEERAKGNILERFSAQQFPDLHSELNLSSLELGDSALYFCASSVDFSGGDNEQFFGPGTRLTVL.

The rearrangement uses TRBV5-1 and TRBJ2-5; the match to TRBD1 covers 7 bases. The junction had 10 bases not matched to a gene; V was cut back by 4 bases and J by 1 base. Per germline, CDR1 SGHRS and CDR2 YFSETQ. CDR3 length equals 16 residues. CDR3: CASSPTGTGSQETQYF. The CDR3 DNA is TGCGCCAGCAGCCCGACAGGGACGGGCAGCCAAGAGACCCAGTACTTC.

CDR3: CASSLSGQPQHF. CDR3 nucleotide sequence: TGTGCCAGCAGTTTAAGCGGGCAGCCCCAGCATTTT. The chain uses TRBV12-3 or TRBV12-4 and TRBJ1-5; the D is unclear. CDR3 length: 12 residues. V was shortened by 2 bases and J by 7 bases, with 6 bases between the two germline ends.